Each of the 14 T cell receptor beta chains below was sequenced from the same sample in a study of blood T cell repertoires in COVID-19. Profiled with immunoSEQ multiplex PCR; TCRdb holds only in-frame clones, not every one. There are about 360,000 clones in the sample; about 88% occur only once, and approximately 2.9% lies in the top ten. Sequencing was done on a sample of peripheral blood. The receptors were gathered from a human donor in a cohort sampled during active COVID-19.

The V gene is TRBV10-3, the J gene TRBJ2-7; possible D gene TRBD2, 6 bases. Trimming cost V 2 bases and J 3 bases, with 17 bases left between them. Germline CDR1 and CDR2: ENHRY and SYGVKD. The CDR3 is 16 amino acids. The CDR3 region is CAISERRAPGSYEQYF. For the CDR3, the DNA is TGTGCCATCAGTGAGAGGAGGGCCCCGGGAAGCTACGAGCAGTACTTC.

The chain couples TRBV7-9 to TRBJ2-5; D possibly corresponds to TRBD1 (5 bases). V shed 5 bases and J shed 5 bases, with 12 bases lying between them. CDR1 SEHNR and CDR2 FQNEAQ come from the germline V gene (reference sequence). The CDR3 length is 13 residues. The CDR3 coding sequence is TGTGCCAGCAGCCCTCCCCAGGGCGAGACCCAGTACTTC. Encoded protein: CASSPPQGETQYF.

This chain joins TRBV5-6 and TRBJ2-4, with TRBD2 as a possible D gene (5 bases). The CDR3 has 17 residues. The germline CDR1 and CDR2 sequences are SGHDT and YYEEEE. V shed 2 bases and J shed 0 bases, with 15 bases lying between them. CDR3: CASSFGLRKIAKNIQYF. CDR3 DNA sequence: TGTGCCAGCAGCTTCGGACTGAGAAAAATAGCCAAAAACATTCAGTACTTC.

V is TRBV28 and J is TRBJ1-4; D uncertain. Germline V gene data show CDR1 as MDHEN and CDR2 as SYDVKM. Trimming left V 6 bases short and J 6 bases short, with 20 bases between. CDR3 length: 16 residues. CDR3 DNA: TGTGCCAGCAGATCACCTACCCAGAGGAAGGATGAAAAACTGTTTTTT. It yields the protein CASRSPTQRKDEKLFF.

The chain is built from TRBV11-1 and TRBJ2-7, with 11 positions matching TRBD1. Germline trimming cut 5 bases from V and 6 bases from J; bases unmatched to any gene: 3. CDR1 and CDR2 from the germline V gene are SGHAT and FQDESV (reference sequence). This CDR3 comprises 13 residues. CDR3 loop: CASSTGTGGEQYF. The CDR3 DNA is TGTGCCAGCAGCACGGGGACAGGGGGCGAGCAGTACTTC.

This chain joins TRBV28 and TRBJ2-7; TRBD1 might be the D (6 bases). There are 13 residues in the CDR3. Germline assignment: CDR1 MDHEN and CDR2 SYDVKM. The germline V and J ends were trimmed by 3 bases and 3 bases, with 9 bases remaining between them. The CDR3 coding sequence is TGTGCCAGCAGTTTTCAGGACAGCTACGAGCAGTACTTC. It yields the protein CASSFQDSYEQYF.

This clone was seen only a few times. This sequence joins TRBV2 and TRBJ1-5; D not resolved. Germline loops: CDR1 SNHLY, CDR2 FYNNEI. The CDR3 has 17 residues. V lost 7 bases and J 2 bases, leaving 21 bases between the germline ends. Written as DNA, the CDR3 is TGTGCCAGCAAGGTCCGCGGCGGCCCGGGTGGCAATCAGCCCCAGCATTTT. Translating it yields CASKVRGGPGGNQPQHF.

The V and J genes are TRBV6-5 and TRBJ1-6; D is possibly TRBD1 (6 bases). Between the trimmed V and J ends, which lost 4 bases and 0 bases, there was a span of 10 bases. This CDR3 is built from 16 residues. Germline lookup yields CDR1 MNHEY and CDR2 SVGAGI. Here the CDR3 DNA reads TGTGCCAGCAGTTTTACAGGGCACTCCTATAATTCACCCCTCCACTTT. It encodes CASSFTGHSYNSPLHF.

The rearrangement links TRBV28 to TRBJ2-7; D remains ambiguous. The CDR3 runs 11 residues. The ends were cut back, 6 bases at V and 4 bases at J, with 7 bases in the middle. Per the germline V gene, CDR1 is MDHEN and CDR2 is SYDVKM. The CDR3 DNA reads TGTGCCAGCAGGCACAAGTACGAGCAGTACTTC. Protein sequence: CASRHKYEQYF.

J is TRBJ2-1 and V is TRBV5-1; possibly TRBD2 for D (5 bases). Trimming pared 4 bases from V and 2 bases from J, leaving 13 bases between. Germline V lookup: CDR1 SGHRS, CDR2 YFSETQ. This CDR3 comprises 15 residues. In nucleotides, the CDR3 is TGCGCCAGCAGCCCTAACACCGGGACCTACAATGAGCAGTTCTTC. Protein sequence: CASSPNTGTYNEQFF.

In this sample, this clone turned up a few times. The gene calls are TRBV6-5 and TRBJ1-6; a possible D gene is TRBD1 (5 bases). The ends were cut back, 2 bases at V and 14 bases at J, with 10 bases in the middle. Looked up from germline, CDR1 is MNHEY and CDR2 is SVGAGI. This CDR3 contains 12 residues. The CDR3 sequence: CASSYDSVTLHF. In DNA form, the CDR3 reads TGTGCCAGCAGTTACGACAGCGTTACCCTCCACTTT.

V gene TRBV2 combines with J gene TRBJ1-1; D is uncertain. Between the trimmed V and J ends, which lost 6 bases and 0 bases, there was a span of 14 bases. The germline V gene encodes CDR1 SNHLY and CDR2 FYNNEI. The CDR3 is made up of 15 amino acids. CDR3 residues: CASRAAPEMNTEAFF. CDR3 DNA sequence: TGTGCCAGCAGGGCAGCCCCGGAGATGAACACTGAAGCTTTCTTT.

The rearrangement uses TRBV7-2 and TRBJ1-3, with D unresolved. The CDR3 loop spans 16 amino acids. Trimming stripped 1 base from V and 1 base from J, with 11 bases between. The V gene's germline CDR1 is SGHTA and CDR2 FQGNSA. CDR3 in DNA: TGTGCCAGCAGCTTAGTGTATCCGGGTTCTGGAAACACCATATATTTT. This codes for CASSLVYPGSGNTIYF.

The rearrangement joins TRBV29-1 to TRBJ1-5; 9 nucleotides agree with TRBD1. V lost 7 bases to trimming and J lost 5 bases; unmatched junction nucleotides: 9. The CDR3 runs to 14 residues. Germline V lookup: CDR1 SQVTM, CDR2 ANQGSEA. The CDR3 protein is CSAGGQGLHQPQHF. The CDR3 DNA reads TGCAGCGCCGGGGGACAGGGTTTACATCAGCCCCAGCATTTT. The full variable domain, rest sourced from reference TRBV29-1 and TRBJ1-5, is SAVISQKPSRDICQRGTSLTIQCQVDSQVTMMFWYRQQPGQSLTLIATANQGSEATYESGFVIDKFPISRPNLTFSTLTVSNMSPEDSSIYLCSAGGQGLHQPQHFGDGTRLSIL.